Included here is one T cell receptor (beta chain) sequence, with context. The V and J ends lost 3 bases and 2 bases, in that order; junction bases with no gene match: 5. The CDR3 has 16 residues. Germline V lookup: CDR1 SGHTA, CDR2 FQGNSA. The sample is drawn from a study of blood T cell repertoires in COVID-19. Clones were sequenced by immunoSEQ multiplex PCR, and TCRdb holds only the in-frame ones, with some missing. The table records about 250,000 clones, around 83% of them present only once. J is TRBJ2-4 and V is TRBV7-2, with 9 bases aligning to TRBD2. This sequence originates from a man aged 35 to 55 with active or convalescent COVID-19. The sample was peripheral blood. CDR3 bases: TGTGCCAGCAGCTTCACAGCGGGGGGTTCCAAAAACATTCAGTACTTC. Amino acids: CASSFTAGGSKNIQYF.